One T cell receptor beta chain is described in this entry. Its antigen is not known. This specimen belongs to a study of T cell responses to AZD1222 COVID-19 vaccine. Study-wide results and limits: It was only after the peak T cell response that any repertoires were sampled. Clonal diversity was possibly underestimated, and white British individuals and females predominated among donors.

V gave up 4 bases and J gave up 0 bases, with 9 bases separating them. Looked up from germline, CDR1 is SQVTM and CDR2 is ANQGSEA. The CDR3 length is 13 residues. TCRdb keeps only in-frame clones here, not all; method: immunoSEQ multiplex PCR. The table has around 84,000 clones, around 92% seen once. V is TRBV29-1 and J is TRBJ2-5, with a tentative D call TRBD2 (5 bases). The input for sequencing was peripheral blood, taken on day 0 of MenACWY control vaccination. The receptor's source is an adult in good health. The CDR3 here is CSVVRGYQETQYF. For the CDR3, the DNA is TGCAGCGTTGTACGGGGTTACCAAGAGACCCAGTACTTC.